The source of this T cell receptor (beta chain) is a study of regulatory T cells in long-lasting Graves disease. Building of the TCR beta libraries involved iRepertoire HTBI primers and Arm-PCR of CDR3 regions. Each CDR3 protein gets one entry after TCRdb re-called the multiplex PCR reads with MiXCR. Here the sample spans 420,000 or so distinct CDR3 sequences, 16% being singletons. V shed 1 base, J shed 1 base, and the junction held 1 base outside the gene matches. There are 15 residues in the CDR3. From germline, CDR1 is SGDLS and CDR2 YYNGEE. The table lists this clonotype with a few counts. Time point given: newly diagnosed GD, antithyroid drugs for less than 3 months. Extracted RNA from PBMCs served as the source of the TCR library. The same data also contributed to another study, on T cells in Graves' hyperthyroidism and ophthalmopathy.

The rearrangement uses TRBV9 and TRBJ2-3; TRBD2 agrees at 9 bases. This specimen consisted of peripheral blood mononuclear cells (PBMCs), obtained at new diagnosis, from a patient treated with antithyroid drugs. This clonotype was sampled from a young woman with Graves disease. CDR3 DNA sequence: TGTGCCAGCAGCGTAATAGCGGGGGGCACAGATACGCAGTATTTT. Translation: CASSVIAGGTDTQYF. The complete variable domain, with remaining parts taken from reference TRBV9 and TRBJ2-3, reads DSGVTQTPKHLITATGQRVTLRCSPRSGDLSVYWYQQSLDQGLQFLIQYYNGEERAKGNILERFSAQQFPDLHSELNLSSLELGDSALYFCASSVIAGGTDTQYFGPGTRLTVL.